This T cell receptor beta chain was recorded in a study of control samples from healthy donors and cancer patients. The germline V and J ends were trimmed by 0 bases and 8 bases, with 14 bases remaining between them. The CDR3 loop spans 15 amino acids. Germline V gene lookup returns CDR1 SGHDN and CDR2 FVKESK. TCRdb's table, derived via immunoSEQ multiplex PCR, lists solely in-frame clones and lacks some. This table has about 97,000 clones, 75% to 90% appearing once. This TCR was recovered from a man under 40 in good health. Sequencing was carried out using blood. The chain combines TRBV14 with TRBJ2-1; tentatively, D is TRBD2 (5 bases). CDR3 DNA: TGTGCCAGCAGCCAAGAACGGACCGGGGTCGATGAGCAGTTCTTC. This gives the protein CASSQERTGVDEQFF.